This T cell receptor (beta chain) was found in a study of breast tumors, draining lymph nodes, adjacent tissues. Study-level findings and limits: The data were judged consistent with most tumor T cells coming from lymph node and expanding in tumor. Compared with lymph nodes, tumors were less diverse; compared with nontumor tissue, more.

This clonotype has a count of ten or more. Its specificity is unknown. The lymph nodes were axillary draining lymph nodes from breast cancer patients. TCRdb re-analysed the multiplex PCR reads in MiXCR, keeping a single row per CDR3 protein. The sample records approximately 100,000 distinct CDR3 sequences, around 21% being singletons. The germline CDR1 and CDR2 sequences are SGHVS and FNYEAQ. This CDR3 comprises 17 residues. V lost 0 bases and J 5 bases, leaving 14 bases between the germline ends. The chain has TRBV7-6 and TRBJ1-6; the D gene is possibly TRBD1 (6 bases). The sample consisted of axillary lymph node tissue. The receptor was isolated from a female donor with breast cancer. Some clones in this sample may be carry-over from other donors' samples. This CDR3 reads CASSLARAGAHNSPLHF. The CDR3 bases are TGTGCCAGCAGCTTAGCGAGGGCGGGGGCGCATAATTCACCCCTCCACTTT. Filled out from reference TRBV7-6 and TRBJ1-6, the complete variable domain reads GAGVSQSPRYKVTKRGQDVALRCDPISGHVSLYWYRQALGQGPEFLTYFNYEAQQDKSGLPNDRFSAERPEGSISTLTIQRTEQRDSAMYRCASSLARAGAHNSPLHFGNGTRLTVT.